This T cell receptor (beta chain) was documented in a study of beta chain features in type 1 diabetes. Study at large: Cell yields, gender and age were similar in healthy donors and patients. Notes on the study in general: Relative to healthy donors, patients appeared to have naive, central memory and Treg TCRB repertoires that were more similar. Any HLA type influence on TCRB rearrangement was left unresolved here.

V lost 6 bases to trimming and J lost 1 base; unmatched junction nucleotides: 6. This CDR3 comprises 15 residues. Germline V gene sequence: CDR1 MNHNS, CDR2 SASEGT. With respect to this clone: Its antigen is as yet unknown.

Isolated RNA was reverse transcribed in full, so expressed TCRB transcripts were sequenced. Method: immunoSEQ multiplex PCR; TCRdb's copy keeps in-frame clones and lacks some. The sample carries 310,000 or so clones, more than 9.5% recorded once. The J gene is TRBJ1-5, the V gene TRBV6-1, with TRBD1 matching 7 bases. Sequenced input: naive CD4+ T cells from blood. The sequence came from a woman aged 30 to 39 in good health. The CDR3, as DNA: TGTGCCAGCAGAAGGGACAGAAAGAGCAATCAGCCCCAGCATTTT. It specifies CASRRDRKSNQPQHF.